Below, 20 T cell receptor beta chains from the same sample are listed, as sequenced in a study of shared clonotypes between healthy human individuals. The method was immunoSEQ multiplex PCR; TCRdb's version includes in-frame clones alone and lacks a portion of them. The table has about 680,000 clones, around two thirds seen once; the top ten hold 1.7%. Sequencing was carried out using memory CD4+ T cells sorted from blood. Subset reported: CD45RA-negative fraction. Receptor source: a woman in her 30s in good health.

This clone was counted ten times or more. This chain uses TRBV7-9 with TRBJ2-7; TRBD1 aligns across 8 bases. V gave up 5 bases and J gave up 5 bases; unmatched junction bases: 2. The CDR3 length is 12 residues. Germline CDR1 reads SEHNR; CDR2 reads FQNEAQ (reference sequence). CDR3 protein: CASSETGDEQYF. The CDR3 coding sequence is TGTGCCAGCAGCGAGACAGGGGACGAGCAGTACTTC. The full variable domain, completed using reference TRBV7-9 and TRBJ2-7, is DTGVSQNPRHKITKRGQNVTFRCDPISEHNRLYWYRQTLGQGPEFLTYFQNEAQLEKSRLLSDRFSAERPKGSFSTLEIQRTEQGDSAMYLCASSETGDEQYFGPGTRLTVT.

The CDR3 bases are TGTGCCAGCAGCGCTAGCGGAATTACCTACGAGCAGTACTTC. It yields the protein CASSASGITYEQYF. V usage is TRBV9 and J usage is TRBJ2-7, with 7 nucleotides matching TRBD2. Germline loops: CDR1 SGDLS, CDR2 YYNGEE. This CDR3 contains 14 residues. With 3 bases clipped from V and 2 bases from J, the junction kept 5 bases outside the gene matches.

DNA for the CDR3: TGTGCCACCGCCGGGGGGGCGGTCAAAAACATTCAGTACTTC. It yields the protein CATAGGAVKNIQYF. The chain joins TRBV28 to TRBJ2-4, with 8 bases aligning to TRBD2. The CDR3 length is 14 residues. CDR1 is MDHEN and CDR2 is SYDVKM in the germline V gene. The V gene end was trimmed by 10 bases and the J gene end by 3 bases; junction bases not matched to a gene: 8.

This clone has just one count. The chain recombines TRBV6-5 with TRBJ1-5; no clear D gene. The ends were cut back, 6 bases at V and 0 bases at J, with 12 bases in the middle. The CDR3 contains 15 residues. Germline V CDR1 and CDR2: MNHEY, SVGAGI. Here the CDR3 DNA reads TGTGCCAGCAGGATACTATATGATAGCAATCAGCCCCAGCATTTT. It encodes CASRILYDSNQPQHF.

CDR3 in DNA: TGTGCCAGCAGTGATTGGCTAGCCGGCGGGACCCAGTACTTC. Translated: CASSDWLAGGTQYF. The J gene is TRBJ2-5, the V gene TRBV2, with D tentatively TRBD2 (5 bases). Germline CDR1 and CDR2: SNHLY and FYNNEI. The CDR3 is 14 residues long. V gave up 3 bases and J gave up 7 bases, with 15 bases separating them.

The CDR3 sequence is CASSHGTGPNQPQHF. CDR3 nucleotide sequence: TGTGCCAGCAGCCATGGGACAGGACCCAATCAGCCCCAGCATTTT. The rearrangement joins TRBV16 to TRBJ1-5; 8 positions agree with TRBD1. The CDR3 is 15 residues long. Losses at the gene ends were 3 bases for V and 3 bases for J; bases not matched to a gene: 4. The germline V gene encodes CDR1 KGHSY and CDR2 FQNENV.

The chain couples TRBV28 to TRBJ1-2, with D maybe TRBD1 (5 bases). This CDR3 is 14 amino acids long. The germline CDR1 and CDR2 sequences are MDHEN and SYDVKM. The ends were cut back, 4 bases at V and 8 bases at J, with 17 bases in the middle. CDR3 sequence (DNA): TGTGCCAGCAGTTACAGGACCCCGACGGGGGGCTACACCTTC. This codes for CASSYRTPTGGYTF.

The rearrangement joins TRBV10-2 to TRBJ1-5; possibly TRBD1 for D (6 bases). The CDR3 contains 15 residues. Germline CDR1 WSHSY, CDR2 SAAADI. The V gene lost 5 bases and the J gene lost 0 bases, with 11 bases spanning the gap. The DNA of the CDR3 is TGCGCCAGCAGTCCGGGACAAGCTAGCAATCAGCCCCAGCATTTT. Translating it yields CASSPGQASNQPQHF.

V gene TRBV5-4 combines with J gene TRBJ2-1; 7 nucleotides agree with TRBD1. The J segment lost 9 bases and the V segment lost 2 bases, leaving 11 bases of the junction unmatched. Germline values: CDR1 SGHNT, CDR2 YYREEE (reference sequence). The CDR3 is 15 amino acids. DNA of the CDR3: TGTGCCAGCAGCTTCCGGGACAGATACAGGTCTGAGCAGTTCTTC. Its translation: CASSFRDRYRSEQFF. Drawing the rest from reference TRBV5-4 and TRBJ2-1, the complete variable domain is ETGVTQSPTHLIKTRGQQVTLRCSSQSGHNTVSWYQQALGQGPQFIFQYYREEENGRGNFPPRFSGLQFPNYSSELNVNALELDDSALYLCASSFRDRYRSEQFFGPGTRLTVL.

CDR3 residues: CASSIYGSNQPQHF. Here the CDR3 DNA reads TGTGCCAGTAGTATTTACGGTAGCAATCAGCCCCAGCATTTT. This rearrangement joins TRBV19 to TRBJ1-5; D gene uncertain. In germline, CDR1 is LNHDA, CDR2 SQIVND (reference sequence). The CDR3 consists of 14 residues. The germline V and J ends were trimmed by 3 bases and 0 bases, with 6 bases remaining between them.

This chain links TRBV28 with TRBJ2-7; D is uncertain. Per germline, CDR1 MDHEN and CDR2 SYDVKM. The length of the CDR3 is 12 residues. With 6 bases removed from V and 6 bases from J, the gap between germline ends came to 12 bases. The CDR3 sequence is CASRLLSGEQYF. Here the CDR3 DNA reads TGTGCCAGCAGGCTACTGTCGGGCGAGCAGTACTTC.

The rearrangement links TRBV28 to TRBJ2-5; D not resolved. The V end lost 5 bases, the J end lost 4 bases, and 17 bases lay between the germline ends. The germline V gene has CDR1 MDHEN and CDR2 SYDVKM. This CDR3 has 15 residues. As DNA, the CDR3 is TGTGCCAGCAGTCAACACAGAGTAGGAAGAGAGACCCAGTACTTC. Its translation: CASSQHRVGRETQYF.

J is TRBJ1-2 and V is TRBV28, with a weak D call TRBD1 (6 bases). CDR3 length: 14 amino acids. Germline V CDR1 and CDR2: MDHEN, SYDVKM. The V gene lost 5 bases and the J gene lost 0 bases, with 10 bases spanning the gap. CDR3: CASSDGQSNYGYTF. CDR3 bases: TGTGCCAGCAGTGACGGACAGTCTAACTATGGCTACACCTTC.

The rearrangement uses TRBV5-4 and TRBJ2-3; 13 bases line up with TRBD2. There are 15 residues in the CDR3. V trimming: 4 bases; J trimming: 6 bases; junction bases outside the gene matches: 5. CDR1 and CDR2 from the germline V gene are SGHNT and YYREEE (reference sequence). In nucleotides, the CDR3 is TGTGCCAGCAGCCTGGAACTAGCGGGAGGGGATACGCAGTATTTT. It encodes CASSLELAGGDTQYF.

The CDR3 is CASSLDSGKLFF. The CDR3 DNA sequence: TGCGCCAGCAGCTTGGACTCGGGAAAACTGTTTTTT. The chain is built from TRBV5-1 and TRBJ1-4, with no clear D. Germline V CDR1 and CDR2: SGHRS, YFSETQ. V lost 0 bases and J 10 bases, leaving 7 bases between the germline ends. The CDR3 totals 12 residues.

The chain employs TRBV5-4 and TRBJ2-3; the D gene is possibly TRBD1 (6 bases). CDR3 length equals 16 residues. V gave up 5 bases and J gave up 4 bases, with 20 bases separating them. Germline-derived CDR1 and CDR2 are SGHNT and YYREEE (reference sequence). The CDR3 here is CASRREIIQGPDTQYF. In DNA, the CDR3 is TGTGCCAGCAGACGCGAGATCATACAGGGTCCAGATACGCAGTATTTT.

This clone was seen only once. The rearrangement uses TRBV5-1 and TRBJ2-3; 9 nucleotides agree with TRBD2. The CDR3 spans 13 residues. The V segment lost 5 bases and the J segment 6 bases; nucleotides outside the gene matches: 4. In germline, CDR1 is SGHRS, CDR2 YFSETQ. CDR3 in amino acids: CASRLAGADTQYF. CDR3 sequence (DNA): TGCGCCAGCAGACTAGCGGGTGCCGATACGCAGTATTTT. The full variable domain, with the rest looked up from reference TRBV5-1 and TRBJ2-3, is KAGVTQTPRYLIKTRGQQVTLSCSPISGHRSVSWYQQTPGQGLQFLFEYFSETQRNKGNFPGRFSGRQFSNSRSEMNVSTLELGDSALYLCASRLAGADTQYFGPGTRLTVL.

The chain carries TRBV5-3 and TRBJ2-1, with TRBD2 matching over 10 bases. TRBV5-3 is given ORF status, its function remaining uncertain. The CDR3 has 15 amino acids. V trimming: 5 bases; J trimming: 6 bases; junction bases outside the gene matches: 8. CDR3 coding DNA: TGTGCCAGAAGTCCCCTAGCGGGAGCCCCCAATGAGCAGTTCTTC. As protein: CARSPLAGAPNEQFF.

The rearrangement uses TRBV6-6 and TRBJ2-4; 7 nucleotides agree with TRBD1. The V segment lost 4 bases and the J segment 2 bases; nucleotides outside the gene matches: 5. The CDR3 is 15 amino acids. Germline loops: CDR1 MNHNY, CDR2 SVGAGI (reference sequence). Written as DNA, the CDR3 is TGTGCCAGCAGTTCCCAGGGGGACCCCAAAAACATTCAGTACTTC. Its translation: CASSSQGDPKNIQYF.

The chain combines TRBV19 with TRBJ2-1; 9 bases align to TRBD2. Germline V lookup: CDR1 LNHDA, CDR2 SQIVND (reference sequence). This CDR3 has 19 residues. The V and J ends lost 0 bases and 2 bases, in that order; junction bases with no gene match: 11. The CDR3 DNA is TGTGCCAGTAGTATAGATCGGCGGGAGGGCCCATCGCCCTACAATGAGCAGTTCTTC. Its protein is CASSIDRREGPSPYNEQFF.